The present T cell receptor (beta chain) was sequenced within a study of shared clonotypes between healthy human individuals. The CDR3 extends over 14 amino acids. Germline V lookup: CDR1 KGHSH, CDR2 LQKENI. With 3 bases removed from V and 6 bases from J, the gap between germline ends came to 15 bases. Each subset's genomic DNA was shared equally among a number of immunoSEQ plates. Repertoires were generated with immunoSEQ multiplex PCR, while TCRdb's copy carries only in-frame clones and drops some. Of about 2.3 million clones in the sample, 93% were seen once. This clonotype originated in a man aged 18 to 30 in good health. Some clones in this sample may be carry-over from other donors' samples. The sequencing input was naive CD4+ T cells from PBMCs. Specified subset: CD45RA+ positively selected. V usage is TRBV18 and J usage is TRBJ2-7; D is undetermined. For the CDR3, the DNA is TGTGCCAGCTCACCGGGGTACGAGACGGGCGAGCAGTACTTC. As protein: CASSPGYETGEQYF.